The T cell receptor beta chain under discussion was sequenced for a study of blood T cells in healthy people across ages. Study results and caveats: Whereas aged donors had fewer naive CD4+ cells, long-lived donors had more of them and higher diversity.

A minimum of 7 million PBMCs was isolated per sample. The second PCR ran roughly 7 to 12 cycles with a sample-barcoded 5' primer and J-beta primers. TCRdb fed the 5' RACE reads into MiXCR, producing one record per CDR3 protein. Of about 640,000 distinct CDR3 sequences listed, 40% to 45% are singletons. The CDR3 spans 15 residues. The germline gives CDR1 LGHDT, CDR2 YNNKEL (reference sequence). A note on this clonotype: Its antigen is not known. A read error may explain this, as a much larger clone is one base away.

The TCR sequence derives from a man aged 80 or over in good health. The sample was blood. The chain joins TRBV3-1 to TRBJ2-5; D gene ambiguous. The chain's CDR3 is CACSQAPIPQETQYF. CDR3 nucleotide sequence: TGTGCCTGCAGCCAGGCTCCGATACCTCAAGAGACCCAGTACTTC.